Presented here are 24 T cell receptor beta chains from one specimen sequenced in a study of cytomegalovirus exposure and HLA in healthy donors. Amplification used 60 Vbeta primers and 13 Jbeta primers. The protocol was immunoSEQ multiplex PCR, while the TCRdb copy is restricted to in-frame clones and leaves out a portion. The sample yields about 180,000 clones, over 70% seen once. Source material: PBMCs. The receptor source for this set is a man aged 40-49 years in good health and CMV-seronegative.

As DNA, the CDR3 is TGTGCCTGGAGTGTACGGACAGGCTACAATGAGCAGTTCTTC. Translated, it gives CAWSVRTGYNEQFF. The chain carries TRBV30 and TRBJ2-1; 7 bases map to TRBD1. This CDR3 contains 14 residues. The ends lost 0 bases at V and 3 bases at J; junction bases unmatched: 2. Per germline, CDR1 GTSNPN and CDR2 SVGIG (reference sequence).

V is TRBV27 and J is TRBJ1-5; 10 nucleotides line up with TRBD1. V lost 5 bases to trimming and J lost 0 bases; unmatched junction nucleotides: 10. The CDR3 has 18 residues. Germline V gene data show CDR1 as MNHEY and CDR2 as SMNVEV (reference sequence). Written as DNA, the CDR3 is TGTGCCAGCAGTCTCTCGGGACAGGGGATTTATAGCAATCAGCCCCAGCATTTT. Protein: CASSLSGQGIYSNQPQHF.

The chain joins TRBV7-2 to TRBJ1-3; a possible D gene is TRBD1 (6 bases). The CDR3 length is 17 residues. V was pared by 5 bases and J by 0 bases, with 17 bases between. Germline CDR1 reads SGHTA; CDR2 reads FQGNSA. CDR3 coding DNA: TGTGCCAGCAGCCACATTTACCGGGACAACTCTGGAAACACCATATATTTT. Translation gives CASSHIYRDNSGNTIYF.

CDR3 in DNA: TGTGCCAGTCGTCGGGGGGGGCTCACCGGGGAGCTGTTTTTT. As protein: CASRRGGLTGELFF. This chain connects TRBV6-5 to TRBJ2-2; 8 bases are a match to TRBD2. Trimming took 9 bases from V and 4 from J; bases not matched to a gene: 7. The germline V gene has CDR1 MNHEY and CDR2 SVGAGI. The CDR3 is made up of 14 amino acids.

The gene calls are TRBV9 and TRBJ1-2; D gene unclear. The germline gives CDR1 SGDLS, CDR2 YYNGEE. Trimming took off 4 bases at V and 0 bases at J, with 7 bases between the two ends. The CDR3 contains 13 residues. The CDR3 DNA reads as TGTGCCAGCAGCAGAACTTCTAACTATGGCTACACCTTC. As protein: CASSRTSNYGYTF.

The chain is built from TRBV7-9 and TRBJ2-4; tentative D call: TRBD2 (5 bases). The CDR3 covers 13 residues. The germline V gene has CDR1 SEHNR and CDR2 FQNEAQ (reference sequence). Trimming stripped 1 base from V and 9 bases from J, with 10 bases between. CDR3 loop: CASSLGMGSIQYF. The CDR3, as DNA: TGTGCCAGCAGCTTAGGTATGGGGAGCATTCAGTACTTC.

In this sample, this clone turned up once. The J gene is TRBJ2-2, the V gene TRBV19, with 9 bases lining up with TRBD1. Germline loops: CDR1 LNHDA, CDR2 SQIVND (reference sequence). CDR3 size: 14 residues. V lost 4 bases and J lost 7; bases outside the gene matches: 4. CDR3 amino acids: CASSTTGGGGELFF. CDR3 bases: TGTGCCAGTAGTACAACAGGGGGCGGCGGGGAGCTGTTTTTT.

The chain combines TRBV9 with TRBJ2-1, with D tentatively TRBD1 (6 bases). Trimming left V 4 bases short and J 6 bases short, with 14 bases between. This CDR3 is 14 amino acids long. The germline V gene encodes CDR1 SGDLS and CDR2 YYNGEE. The CDR3 reads CASSTTGFGNEQFF. The CDR3 nucleotides read TGTGCCAGCAGCACCACAGGGTTCGGCAATGAGCAGTTCTTC.

J is TRBJ2-2 and V is TRBV4-3, with a tentative D call TRBD1 (6 bases). This CDR3 contains 17 residues. V gave up 2 bases and J gave up 4 bases, with 17 bases separating them. Germline CDR1 reads LGHNA; CDR2 reads YSLEER. The CDR3 bases are TGCGCCAGCAGCCAACCCCGACAGGAGATGAGCACCGGGGAGCTGTTTTTT. It specifies CASSQPRQEMSTGELFF.

This clone was counted between two and nine times. The rearrangement joins TRBV6-5 to TRBJ2-2; D is unclear. The CDR3 is made up of 12 amino acids. Trimming took off 6 bases at V and 2 bases at J, with 4 bases between the two ends. Germline V lookup: CDR1 MNHEY, CDR2 SVGAGI. The CDR3 DNA reads TGTGCCAGCAGCCCTAACACCGGGGAGCTGTTTTTT. It codes for CASSPNTGELFF.

The chain joins TRBV2 to TRBJ2-1; maybe TRBD2 (5 bases). From germline, CDR1 is SNHLY and CDR2 FYNNEI. This CDR3 spans 11 amino acids. Deletions cut 10 bases from V and 8 bases from J, with 12 bases between. CDR3 DNA: TGTGCCACCGCCGGGGAGTATGAGCAGTTCTTC. This gives the protein CATAGEYEQFF.

The rearrangement links TRBV27 to TRBJ2-7; D may be TRBD2 (6 bases). Looked up from germline, CDR1 is MNHEY and CDR2 is SMNVEV (reference sequence). The CDR3 consists of 15 residues. V was shortened by 1 base and J by 6 bases, with 16 bases between the two germline ends. The CDR3 DNA follows: TGTGCCAGCAGTTTATATTCCGGGAGACTGGGCGAGCAGTACTTC. Translating it yields CASSLYSGRLGEQYF.

Of note for this clone: The same CDR3 arises from other DNA sequences in this sample as well. The rearrangement joins TRBV13 to TRBJ2-3; 8 bases are shared with TRBD2. V shed 4 bases, J shed 3 bases, and the junction held 3 bases outside the gene matches. The length of the CDR3 is 14 residues. Looked up from germline, CDR1 is PRHDT and CDR2 is FYEKMQ (reference sequence). CDR3 in DNA: TGTGCCAGCAGCTCCGGGACTAGTACAGATACGCAGTATTTT. Residues: CASSSGTSTDTQYF.

The chain recombines TRBV12-5 with TRBJ2-1, with D perhaps matching TRBD2 (5 bases). CDR3 size: 14 residues. CDR1 and CDR2 (germline): LGHNT, FRNRAP. Deletions cut 0 bases from V and 4 bases from J, with 7 bases between. CDR3 region: CASGLVGSYNEQFF. The CDR3 DNA reads as TGTGCTAGTGGTTTGGTAGGGAGTTACAATGAGCAGTTCTTC.

This clone has just one count. This sequence joins TRBV5-8 and TRBJ2-5; D is unclear. In germline, CDR1 is SGHTS, CDR2 YDEGEE. V gave up 2 bases and J gave up 4 bases, with 3 bases separating them. This CDR3 spans 11 amino acids. CDR3 protein: CASSFRETQYF. The CDR3 nucleotides are TGTGCCAGCAGCTTTCGAGAGACCCAGTACTTC.

This chain uses TRBV6-5 with TRBJ2-7, with 9 bases fitting TRBD1. The CDR3 totals 13 residues. Germline lookup yields CDR1 MNHEY and CDR2 SVGAGI. Trimming removed 5 bases from V and 7 bases from J; junction bases left unmatched: 6. The CDR3 bases are TGTGCCAGCAGTCGAGGGACAGGGTGGGAGCAGTACTTC. Translation: CASSRGTGWEQYF.

V is TRBV6-6 and J is TRBJ2-2, with D maybe TRBD2 (6 bases). Germline V gene data show CDR1 as MNHNY and CDR2 as SVGAGI (reference sequence). The CDR3 runs 13 residues. Trimming took 6 bases from V and 6 from J, leaving 11 bases between them. The CDR3 nucleotides are TGTGCCAGCAGGAAACCGGGAGCCGGGGAGCTGTTTTTT. Amino acid sequence: CASRKPGAGELFF.

Only a few counts were recorded for this clone. The rearrangement uses TRBV9 and TRBJ1-5, with D possibly TRBD1 on 6 matching bases. The CDR3 spans 16 residues. Germline-derived CDR1 and CDR2 are SGDLS and YYNGEE. The V end was cut by 4 bases, the J end by 1 base, with 15 bases between. As DNA, the CDR3 is TGTGCCAGCAGCCTAGGCGTGGGGGCGAGCAATCAGCCCCAGCATTTT. Translating it yields CASSLGVGASNQPQHF.

The genes are TRBV30 and TRBJ2-7, with no clear D. Germline V gene sequence: CDR1 GTSNPN, CDR2 SVGIG (reference sequence). The CDR3 has 15 residues. V lost 0 bases, J lost 0 bases, and 12 bases lay in between. CDR3 sequence: CAWSVRGYSSYEQYF. CDR3 DNA sequence: TGTGCCTGGAGTGTGAGAGGCTATAGCTCCTACGAGCAGTACTTC.

As for this clone: A junction end diverges from the germline sequence, so it may reflect a read error. Other nucleotide sequences from this sample produce the same CDR3. The V call is TRBV7-2, the J call TRBJ1-1; D is possibly TRBD1 (5 bases). The CDR3 totals 16 residues. Germline loops: CDR1 SGHTA, CDR2 FQGNSA. CDR3 DNA sequence: TGTGCCAGCAGCTTTGGGGGGTACGTCTTAATGACTGAAGCCTTCTTT. As protein: CASSFGGYVLMTEAFF.

The V and J genes are TRBV10-3 and TRBJ2-7; 8 nucleotides align to TRBD2. J lost 8 bases, V lost 3 bases, and 12 bases had no gene match. CDR1 is ENHRY and CDR2 is SYGVKD in the germline V gene. The CDR3 spans 15 residues. The CDR3 reads CAISDELSGRDKQYF. The CDR3 coding sequence is TGTGCCATCAGTGATGAATTAAGCGGGAGAGACAAGCAGTACTTC.

The V call is TRBV5-1, the J call TRBJ2-3, with 9 bases identical to TRBD1. The length of the CDR3 is 13 residues. Germline CDR1 is SGHRS and CDR2 is YFSETQ. V was pared by 7 bases and J by 6 bases, with 6 bases of the junction left unmatched. CDR3 region: CASYGQGRDTQYF. As DNA, the CDR3 is TGCGCCAGCTACGGACAGGGGAGGGATACGCAGTATTTT. The entire variable domain, with the rest obtained from reference TRBV5-1 and TRBJ2-3, is as follows: KAGVTQTPRYLIKTRGQQVTLSCSPISGHRSVSWYQQTPGQGLQFLFEYFSETQRNKGNFPGRFSGRQFSNSRSEMNVSTLELGDSALYLCASYGQGRDTQYFGPGTRLTVL.

The chain links TRBV11-3 to TRBJ2-5, with D perhaps matching TRBD2 (6 bases). V dropped 8 bases and J dropped 5 bases, with 15 bases sitting between them. In germline, CDR1 is SGHNT, CDR2 YENEEA. The CDR3 has 13 amino acids. CDR3 region: CASAEGGRETQYF. CDR3 coding DNA: TGTGCCAGCGCGGAGGGCGGTCGGGAGACCCAGTACTTC.

V usage is TRBV9 and J usage is TRBJ1-2, with 8 bases aligning to TRBD1. The J segment lost 8 bases and the V segment lost 0 bases, leaving 9 bases of the junction unmatched. Germline V gives CDR1 SGDLS, CDR2 YYNGEE. CDR3 length: 15 residues. In nucleotides, the CDR3 is TGTGCCAGCAGCGTAGATACAGGGGGAGGGGAAGGCTACACCTTC. This translates into CASSVDTGGGEGYTF.